This T cell receptor beta chain was sequenced during a study of shared clonotypes between healthy human individuals. TCRdb's copy holds only in-frame clones and misses some; the assay was immunoSEQ multiplex PCR. The table lists around 2,100,000 clones, approximately 94% of them singletons. This CDR3 spans 22 amino acids. The germline CDR1 and CDR2 sequences are SGHRS and YFSETQ. V was clipped by 2 bases and J by 2 bases; unmatched bases: 23. Naive CD8 cells lacked CD45RO and underwent positive selection for CCR7, leaving out terminally differentiated effector memory CD45RA+ cells. The donor population consisted of healthy HIV-negative adults with no recent acute infections or vaccinations. General study findings and limits: Investigators expected sequencing depth to affect clonotype sharing among donors. For naive CD4 cells, roughly 4.8% of clonotypes were shared across a handful of donors.

On this clone: Its antigen is undetermined.

Sequencing was done on a sample of naive CD8+ T cells sorted from blood. The clonotype was recovered from a man aged 18 to 35 in good health. The gene calls are TRBV5-1 and TRBJ2-7; TRBD2 matches at 12 bases. CDR3 amino acids: CASSFAATLGVLAGGSTYEQYF. CDR3 DNA: TGCGCCAGCAGCTTCGCGGCAACACTCGGGGTACTAGCGGGAGGCTCTACCTACGAGCAGTACTTC.